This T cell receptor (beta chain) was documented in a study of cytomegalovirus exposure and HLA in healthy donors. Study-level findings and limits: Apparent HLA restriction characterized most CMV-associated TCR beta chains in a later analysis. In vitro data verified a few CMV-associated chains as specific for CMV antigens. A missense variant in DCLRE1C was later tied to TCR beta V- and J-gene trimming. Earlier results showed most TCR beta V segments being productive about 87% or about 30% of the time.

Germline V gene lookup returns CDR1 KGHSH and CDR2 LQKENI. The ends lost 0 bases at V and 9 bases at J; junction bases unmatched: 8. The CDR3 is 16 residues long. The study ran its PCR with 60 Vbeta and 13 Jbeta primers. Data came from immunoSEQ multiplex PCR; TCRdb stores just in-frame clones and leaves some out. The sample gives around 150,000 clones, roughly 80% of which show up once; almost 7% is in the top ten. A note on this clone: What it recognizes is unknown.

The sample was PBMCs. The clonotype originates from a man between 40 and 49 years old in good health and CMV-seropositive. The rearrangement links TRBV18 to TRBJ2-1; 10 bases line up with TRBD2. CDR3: CASSPPGLAGEGEQFF. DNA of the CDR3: TGTGCCAGCTCACCACCGGGTCTAGCGGGGGAGGGTGAGCAGTTCTTC.